The source of this T cell receptor (beta chain) is a study of OX40 agonist ivuxolimab in advanced cancers. Across the whole study: With ivuxolimab, an agonistic anti-OX40 (CD134) antibody, patients were treated. The study, taken as a whole, reports: With doses of 0.1-3.0 mg/kg, partial responders showed among the lowest clonal expansion. A proportion of nonresponders additionally exhibited low normalized T-cell clonal expansion.

Some clones are missing from TCRdb's copy, which holds only in-frame ones; the method was immunoSEQ multiplex PCR. The table lists around 62,000 clones, about nine tenths of them singletons. Germline V CDR1 and CDR2: SGDLS, YYNGEE. Trimming left V 0 bases short and J 5 bases short, with 9 bases between. The CDR3 runs 13 residues. On this clone: Its target is unknown.

The sequence was obtained from an adult with an advanced solid tumor such as melanoma, head and neck, liver or kidney cancer. The chain employs TRBV9 and TRBJ2-7; D gene ambiguous. Source: CD4+ or CD8+ T cells sorted from blood, taken in a trial of the OX40 agonist ivuxolimab. CDR3: CASSVGSIDEQYF. For the CDR3, the DNA is TGTGCCAGCAGCGTAGGTTCTATTGACGAGCAGTACTTC. Using reference TRBV9 and TRBJ2-7 for the parts outside the CDR3, the full variable domain is DSGVTQTPKHLITATGQRVTLRCSPRSGDLSVYWYQQSLDQGLQFLIQYYNGEERAKGNILERFSAQQFPDLHSELNLSSLELGDSALYFCASSVGSIDEQYFGPGTRLTVT.